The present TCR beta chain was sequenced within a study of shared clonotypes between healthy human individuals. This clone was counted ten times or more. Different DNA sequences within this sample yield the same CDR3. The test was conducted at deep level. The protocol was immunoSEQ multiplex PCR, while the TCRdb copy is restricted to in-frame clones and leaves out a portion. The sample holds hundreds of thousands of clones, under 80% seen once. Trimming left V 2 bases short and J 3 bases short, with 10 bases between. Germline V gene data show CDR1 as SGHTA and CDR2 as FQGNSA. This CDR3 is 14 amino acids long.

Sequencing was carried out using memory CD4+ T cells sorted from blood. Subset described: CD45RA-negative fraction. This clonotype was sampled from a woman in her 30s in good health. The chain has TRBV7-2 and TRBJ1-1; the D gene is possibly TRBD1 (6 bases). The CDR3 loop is CASSLIAGDTEAFF. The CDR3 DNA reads TGTGCCAGCAGCTTAATTGCAGGGGACACTGAAGCTTTCTTT.